This T cell receptor beta chain derives from a study of blood T cell repertoires in COVID-19. Sequencing used immunoSEQ multiplex PCR; TCRdb keeps in-frame clones, though not all of them. Among 400,000 to 500,000 clones, over 75% were seen once, and the ten largest hold around 1.5%. The CDR3 totals 14 residues. The germline CDR1 and CDR2 sequences are SGHVS and FQNEAQ. V lost 10 bases to trimming and J lost 10 bases; unmatched junction nucleotides: 17. The receptor comes from a woman aged 18-29 years who had been exposed to COVID-19. Sequencing was done on a sample of PBMCs or T cells enriched from blood (not recorded which). V gene TRBV7-8 combines with J gene TRBJ2-7, with 9 positions matching TRBD2. Here the CDR3 DNA reads TGTGCCACCTCTGGGCTAGCGGGATTTGAGGACCAGTACTTC. As protein: CATSGLAGFEDQYF. The full variable domain, in which reference TRBV7-8 and TRBJ2-7 provide the parts outside the CDR3, is GAGVSQSPRYKVAKRGQDVALRCDPISGHVSLFWYQQALGQGPEFLTYFQNEAQLDKSGLPSDRFFAERPEGSVSTLKIQRTQQEDSAVYLCATSGLAGFEDQYFGPGTRLTVT.